This TCR beta chain was retrieved from a study of regulatory T cells in long-lasting Graves disease (dated by TCRdb to the early 2020s). Notes on the research overall: To count as having persistent Graves' disease, a patient had to have received antithyroid drug treatment for over 5 years with TSH receptor autoantibodies remaining persistently positive. Persistent Graves' disease patients were compared with newly diagnosed Graves' disease patients by peripheral blood TCR sequencing and RNA sequencing. The study was conducted in China and was registered as a clinical trial. A total of about 35 samples underwent TCR sequencing: around 13 from persistent and roughly 20 from newly diagnosed Graves' disease patients. Antithyroid drugs had been taken for approximately 10 years on average by persistent Graves' disease patients in the clinical cohort.

Read against the paper, the sample's time point label means: persistent/refractory GD, antithyroid drugs over 5 years with positive TRAb. For both TCR sequencing and RNA sequencing, RNA was extracted from PBMCs using TRIzol. The diagnosis of Graves' disease followed American Thyroid Association guidelines. Patients were recruited from an endocrinology department in Xi'an, China. From each patient, around 9 milliliters of peripheral blood was collected into an EDTA anticoagulant tube. Ficoll Paque Plus density gradient separation was used to isolate PBMCs, and no further T cell sorting was done. An Agilent 2100 Bioanalyzer and agarose gel were used to check RNA quality, while a NanoDrop 2000 measured RNA concentration. The study at large found these results: Peripheral blood alone was examined, since thyroid tissue, which constituted the primary lesion, could not be accessed. Persistent disease showed preferential use of TRBV28, TRBJ1-2 and TRBJ2-5, whereas newly diagnosed disease favored TRBV20-1 and TRBJ2-1. Sequencing and analysis were limited to the TCR beta chain. More public clonotypes were shared among persistent patients (roughly 2,900) than among newly diagnosed patients (roughly 1,000). The small sample size was acknowledged by the authors as a limitation that may reduce accuracy. Compared with newly diagnosed patients, patients with persistent Graves' disease had lower TCR Shannon entropy and fewer highly expanded clones, which suggests clonal expansion.

The library was generated by multiplex PCR. Sequencing was carried out with an Illumina HiSeq 4000. TCR beta libraries were built with iRepertoire HTBI primers and Arm-PCR amplification of CDR3 regions. Before sequencing, the PCR products went through gel purification. The paper's data handling went like this. Gene usage analysis of CDR3 amino acid clonotypes used the roughly 60 TRBV and around 13 TRBJ segments found across samples. Filtered high-quality paired reads were merged into contigs using COPE and FqMerger. Contigs were aligned with BLAST to IMGT TRBV, TRBD and TRBJ reference genes, and CDR3 was defined per IMGT. Clonotypes above 0.1% frequency were classified as highly expanded clones. Shannon entropy was used to measure repertoire diversity, and the Gini coefficient was used to measure V-J evenness. Public clonotypes were defined as clonotypes shared by more than one individual. TCRdb reprocessing: public reads trimmed at Q25 with fastp, clones called with MiXCR, in-frame beta chains kept. Entries are consolidated by CDR3 protein sequence, retaining the most common genes and DNA. For this entry, the V and J calls and clone size follow TCRdb and not the study's own pipeline. The sample table shows under 500,000 distinct CDR3 sequences, and 20% are seen once. The top ten hold less than 9% of the sample.

This clonotype was picked up a small number of times. The antigen it binds to is not known. One base away there is no much larger clone; base qualities are not given. The germline V gene provides CDR1 MNHEY and CDR2 SVGEGT. At the junction V is shortened by 2 bases and J by 3 bases, with 10 bases in between. Including the terminal cysteine and phenylalanine, the CDR3 comprises 15 residues. The read is trimmed to its CDR3 DNA, 45 bases read in frame from base 1. The sample here was peripheral blood mononuclear cells (PBMCs), taken when the disease was refractory, from a patient treated with antithyroid drugs. Recombination connected TRBV6-2 or TRBV6-3 to TRBJ2-2; no D gene can be assigned with confidence. The sequence was obtained from a female donor with Graves disease. CDR3 reads: CASSYQTYDTGELFF. The DNA sequence reads TGTGCCAGCAGTTACCAGACTTATGACACCGGGGAGCTGTTTTTT.